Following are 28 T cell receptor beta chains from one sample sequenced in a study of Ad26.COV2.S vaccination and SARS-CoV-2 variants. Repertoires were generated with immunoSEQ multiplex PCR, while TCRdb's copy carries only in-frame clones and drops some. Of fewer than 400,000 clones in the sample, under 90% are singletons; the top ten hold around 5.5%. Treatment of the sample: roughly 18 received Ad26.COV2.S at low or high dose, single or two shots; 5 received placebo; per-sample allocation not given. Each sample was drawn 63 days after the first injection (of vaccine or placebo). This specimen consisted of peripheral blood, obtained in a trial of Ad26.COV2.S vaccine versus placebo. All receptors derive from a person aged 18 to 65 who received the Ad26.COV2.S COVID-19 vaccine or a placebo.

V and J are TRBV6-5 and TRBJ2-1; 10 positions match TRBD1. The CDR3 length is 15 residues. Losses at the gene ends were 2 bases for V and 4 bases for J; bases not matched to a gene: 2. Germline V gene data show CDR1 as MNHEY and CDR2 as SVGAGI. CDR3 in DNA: TGTGCCAGCAGTTACAGGACAGGGGGGTACAATGAGCAGTTCTTC. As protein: CASSYRTGGYNEQFF.

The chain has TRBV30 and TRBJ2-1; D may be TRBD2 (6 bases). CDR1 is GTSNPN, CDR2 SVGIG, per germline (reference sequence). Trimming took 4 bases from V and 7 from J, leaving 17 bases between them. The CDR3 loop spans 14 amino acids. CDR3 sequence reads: CAWKEGLAVNEQFF. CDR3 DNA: TGTGCCTGGAAAGAGGGGTTAGCGGTTAATGAGCAGTTCTTC.

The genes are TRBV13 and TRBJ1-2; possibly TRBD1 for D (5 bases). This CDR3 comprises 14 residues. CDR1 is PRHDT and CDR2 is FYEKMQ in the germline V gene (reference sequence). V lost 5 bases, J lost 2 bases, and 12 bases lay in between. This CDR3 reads CASSLGERNYGYTF. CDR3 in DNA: TGTGCCAGCAGCCTGGGGGAGCGCAACTATGGCTACACCTTC.

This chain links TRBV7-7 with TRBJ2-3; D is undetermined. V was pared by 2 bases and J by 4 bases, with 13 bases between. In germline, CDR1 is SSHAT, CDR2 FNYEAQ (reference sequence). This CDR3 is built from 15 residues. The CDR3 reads CASSLWFSPADTQYF. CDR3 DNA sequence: TGTGCCAGCAGCTTATGGTTCTCGCCGGCAGATACGCAGTATTTT.

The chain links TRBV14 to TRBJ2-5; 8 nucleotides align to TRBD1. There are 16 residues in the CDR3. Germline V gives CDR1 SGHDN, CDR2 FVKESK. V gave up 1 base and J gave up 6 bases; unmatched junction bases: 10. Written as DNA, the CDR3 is TGTGCCAGCAGCCAAGTTTCTGGACAGGGACCGAAGACCCAGTACTTC. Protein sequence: CASSQVSGQGPKTQYF.

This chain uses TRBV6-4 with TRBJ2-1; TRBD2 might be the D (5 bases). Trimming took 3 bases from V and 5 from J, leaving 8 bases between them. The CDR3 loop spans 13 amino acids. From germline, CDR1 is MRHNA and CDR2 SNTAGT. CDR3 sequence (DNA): TGTGCCAGCAGTGAGGAGGAAGACAATGAGCAGTTCTTC. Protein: CASSEEEDNEQFF.

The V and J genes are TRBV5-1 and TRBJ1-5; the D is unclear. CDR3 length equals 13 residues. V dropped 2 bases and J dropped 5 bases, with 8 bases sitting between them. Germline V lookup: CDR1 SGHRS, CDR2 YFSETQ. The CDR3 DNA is TGCGCCAGCAGCTTCGGGAACGATCAGCCCCAGCATTTT. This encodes CASSFGNDQPQHF.

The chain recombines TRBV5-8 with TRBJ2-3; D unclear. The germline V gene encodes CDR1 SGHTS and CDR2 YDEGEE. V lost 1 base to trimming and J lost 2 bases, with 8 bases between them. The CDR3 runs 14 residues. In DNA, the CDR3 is TGTGCCAGCAGCTTGTACACAAACACAGATACGCAGTATTTT. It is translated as CASSLYTNTDTQYF.

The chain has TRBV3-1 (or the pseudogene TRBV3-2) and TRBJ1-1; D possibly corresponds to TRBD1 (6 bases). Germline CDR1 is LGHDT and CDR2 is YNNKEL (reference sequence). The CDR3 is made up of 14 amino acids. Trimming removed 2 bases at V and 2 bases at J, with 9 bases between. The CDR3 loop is CASSQTGINTEAFF. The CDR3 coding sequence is TGTGCCAGCAGCCAAACAGGGATAAACACTGAAGCTTTCTTT.

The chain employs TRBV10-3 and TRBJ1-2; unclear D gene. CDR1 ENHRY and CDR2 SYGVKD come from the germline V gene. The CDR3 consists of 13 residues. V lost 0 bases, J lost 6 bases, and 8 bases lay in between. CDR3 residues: CAISESGRDGYTF. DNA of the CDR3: TGTGCCATCAGTGAGTCCGGGCGGGATGGCTACACCTTC.

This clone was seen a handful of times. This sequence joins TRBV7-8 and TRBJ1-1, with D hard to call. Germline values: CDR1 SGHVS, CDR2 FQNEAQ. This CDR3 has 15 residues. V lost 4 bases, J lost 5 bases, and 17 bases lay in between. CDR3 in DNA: TGTGCCAGCAGCTACCGCCCCGGGAGGGATACTGAAGCTTTCTTT. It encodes CASSYRPGRDTEAFF.

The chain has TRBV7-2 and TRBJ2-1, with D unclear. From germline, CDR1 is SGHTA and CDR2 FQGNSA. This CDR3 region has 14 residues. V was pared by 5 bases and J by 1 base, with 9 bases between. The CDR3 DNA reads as TGTGCCAGCAGCCCCCATTCGTCCTACAATGAGCAGTTCTTC. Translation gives CASSPHSSYNEQFF. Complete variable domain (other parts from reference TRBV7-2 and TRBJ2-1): GAGVSQSPSNKVTEKGKDVELRCDPISGHTALYWYRQSLGQGLEFLIYFQGNSAPDKSGLPSDRFSAERTGGSVSTLTIQRTQQEDSAVYLCASSPHSSYNEQFFGPGTRLTVL.

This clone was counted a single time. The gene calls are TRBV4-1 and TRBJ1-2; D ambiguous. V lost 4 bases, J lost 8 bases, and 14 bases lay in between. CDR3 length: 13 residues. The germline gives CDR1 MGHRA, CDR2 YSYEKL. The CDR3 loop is CASSPIGELGYTF. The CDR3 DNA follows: TGCGCCAGCAGCCCGATCGGGGAACTCGGCTACACCTTC.

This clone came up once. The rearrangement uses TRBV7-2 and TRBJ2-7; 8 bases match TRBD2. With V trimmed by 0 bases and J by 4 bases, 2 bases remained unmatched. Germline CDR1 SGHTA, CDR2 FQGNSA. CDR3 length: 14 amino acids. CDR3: CASSLAGGGYEQYF. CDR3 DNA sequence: TGTGCCAGCAGCTTAGCCGGGGGGGGTTACGAGCAGTACTTC.

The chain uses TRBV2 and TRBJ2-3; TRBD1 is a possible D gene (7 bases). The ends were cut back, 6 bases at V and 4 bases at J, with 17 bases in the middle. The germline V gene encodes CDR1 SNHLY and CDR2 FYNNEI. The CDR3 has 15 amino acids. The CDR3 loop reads CASRDGGGNADTQYF. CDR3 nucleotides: TGTGCCAGCAGGGACGGAGGGGGCAACGCAGATACGCAGTATTTT.

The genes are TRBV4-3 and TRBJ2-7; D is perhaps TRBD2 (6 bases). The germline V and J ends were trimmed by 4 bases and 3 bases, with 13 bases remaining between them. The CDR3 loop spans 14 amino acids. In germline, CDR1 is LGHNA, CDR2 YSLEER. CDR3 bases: TGCGCCAGCAGCCCGGGACTCGGGAACTACGAGCAGTACTTC. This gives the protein CASSPGLGNYEQYF.

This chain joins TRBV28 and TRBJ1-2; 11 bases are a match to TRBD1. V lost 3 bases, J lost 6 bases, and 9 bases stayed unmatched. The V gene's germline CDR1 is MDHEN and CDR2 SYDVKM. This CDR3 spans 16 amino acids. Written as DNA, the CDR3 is TGTGCCAGCAGTTTTCTTGGACAGGGGGCACCCGATGGCTACACCTTC. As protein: CASSFLGQGAPDGYTF.

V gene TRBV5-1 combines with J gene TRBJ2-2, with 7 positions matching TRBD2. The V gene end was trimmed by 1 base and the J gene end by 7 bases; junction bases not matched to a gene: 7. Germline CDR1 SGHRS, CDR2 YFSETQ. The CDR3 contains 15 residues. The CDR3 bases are TGCGCCAGCAGCTTGAGGCGGGAGCGGGACGGGGAGCTGTTTTTT. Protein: CASSLRRERDGELFF.

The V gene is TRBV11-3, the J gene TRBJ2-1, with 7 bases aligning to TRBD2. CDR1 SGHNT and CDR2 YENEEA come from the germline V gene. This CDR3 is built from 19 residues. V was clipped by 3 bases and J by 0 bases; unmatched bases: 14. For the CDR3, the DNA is TGTGCCAGCAGCTTTTACGGGAGGCCCTTCAGGAGCTCCTACAATGAGCAGTTCTTC. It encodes CASSFYGRPFRSSYNEQFF.

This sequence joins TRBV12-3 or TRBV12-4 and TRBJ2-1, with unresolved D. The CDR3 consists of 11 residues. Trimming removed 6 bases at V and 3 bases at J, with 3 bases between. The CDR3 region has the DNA TGTGCCAGCAGGTACTACAATGAGCAGTTCTTC. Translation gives CASRYYNEQFF.

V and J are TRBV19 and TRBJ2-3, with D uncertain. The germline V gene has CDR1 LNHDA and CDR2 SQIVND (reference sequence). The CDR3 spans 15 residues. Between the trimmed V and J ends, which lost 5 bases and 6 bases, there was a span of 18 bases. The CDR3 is CASSPRASQSDTQYF. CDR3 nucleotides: TGTGCCAGTAGTCCTCGGGCTAGTCAGTCTGATACGCAGTATTTT.

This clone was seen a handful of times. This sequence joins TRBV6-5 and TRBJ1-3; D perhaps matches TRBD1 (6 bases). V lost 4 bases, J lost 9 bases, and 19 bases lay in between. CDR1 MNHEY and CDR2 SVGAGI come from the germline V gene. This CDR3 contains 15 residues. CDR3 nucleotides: TGTGCCAGCAGTTCCCAAACAGGGACTTGGGGCACCATATATTTT. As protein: CASSSQTGTWGTIYF.

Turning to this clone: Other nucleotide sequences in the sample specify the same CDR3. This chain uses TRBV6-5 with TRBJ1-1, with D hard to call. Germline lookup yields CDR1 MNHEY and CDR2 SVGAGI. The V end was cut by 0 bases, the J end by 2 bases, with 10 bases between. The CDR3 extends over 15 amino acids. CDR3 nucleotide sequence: TGTGCCAGCAGTTACTCGAGAGTCGGCAACACTGAAGCTTTCTTT. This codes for CASSYSRVGNTEAFF.

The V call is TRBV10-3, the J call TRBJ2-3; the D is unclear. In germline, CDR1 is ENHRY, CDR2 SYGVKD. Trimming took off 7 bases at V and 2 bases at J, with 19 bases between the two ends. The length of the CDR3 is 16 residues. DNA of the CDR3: TGTGCCATCAAGCCCGGAGTAGGACCGACCACAGATACGCAGTATTTT. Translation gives CAIKPGVGPTTDTQYF.

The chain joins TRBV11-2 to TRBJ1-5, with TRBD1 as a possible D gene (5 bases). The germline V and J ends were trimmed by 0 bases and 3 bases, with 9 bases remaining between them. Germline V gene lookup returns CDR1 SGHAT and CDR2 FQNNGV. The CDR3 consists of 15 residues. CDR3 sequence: CASSLDRVTNQPQHF. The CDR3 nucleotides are TGTGCCAGCAGCTTAGACAGGGTCACCAATCAGCCCCAGCATTTT.

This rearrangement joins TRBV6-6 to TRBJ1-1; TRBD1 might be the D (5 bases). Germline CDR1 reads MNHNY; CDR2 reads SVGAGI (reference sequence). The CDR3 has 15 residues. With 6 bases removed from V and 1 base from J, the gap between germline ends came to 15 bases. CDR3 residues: CASSPAQGPNTEAFF. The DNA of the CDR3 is TGTGCCAGCAGCCCAGCTCAGGGCCCGAACACTGAAGCTTTCTTT.

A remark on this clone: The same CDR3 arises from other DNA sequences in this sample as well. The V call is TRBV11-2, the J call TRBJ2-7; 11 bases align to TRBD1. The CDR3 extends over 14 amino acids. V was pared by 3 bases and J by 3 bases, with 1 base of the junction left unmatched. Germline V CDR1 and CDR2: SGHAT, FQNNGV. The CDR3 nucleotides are TGTGCCAGCAGCTTGGGGACAGGGGGCTACGAGCAGTACGTC. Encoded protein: CASSLGTGGYEQYV.

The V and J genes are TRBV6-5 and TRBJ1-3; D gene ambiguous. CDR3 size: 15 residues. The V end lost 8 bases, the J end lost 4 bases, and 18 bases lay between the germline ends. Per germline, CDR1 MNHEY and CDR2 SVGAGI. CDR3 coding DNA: TGTGCCAGCTCGAACCTTCGTCTTATGGGAAACACCATATATTTT. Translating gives CASSNLRLMGNTIYF.